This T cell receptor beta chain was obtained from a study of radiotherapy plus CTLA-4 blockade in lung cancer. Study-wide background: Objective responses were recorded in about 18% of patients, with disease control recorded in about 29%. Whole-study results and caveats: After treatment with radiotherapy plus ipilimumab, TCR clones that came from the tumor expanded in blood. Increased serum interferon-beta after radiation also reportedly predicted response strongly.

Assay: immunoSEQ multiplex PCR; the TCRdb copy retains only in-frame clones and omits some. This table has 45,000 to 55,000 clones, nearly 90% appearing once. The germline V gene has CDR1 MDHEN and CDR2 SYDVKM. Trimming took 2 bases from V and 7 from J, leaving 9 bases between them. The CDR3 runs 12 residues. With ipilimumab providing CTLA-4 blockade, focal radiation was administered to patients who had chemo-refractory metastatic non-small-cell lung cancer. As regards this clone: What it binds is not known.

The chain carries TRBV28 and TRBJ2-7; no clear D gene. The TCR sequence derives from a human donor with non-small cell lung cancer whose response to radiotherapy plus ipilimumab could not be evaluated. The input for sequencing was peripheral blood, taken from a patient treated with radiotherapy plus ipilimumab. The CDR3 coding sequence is TGTGCCAGCAGTTTAATGGGCCGAGAGCAGTACTTC. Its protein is CASSLMGREQYF.